The T cell receptor beta chain described here comes from a study of beta chain features in type 1 diabetes. Germline loops: CDR1 LGHNA, CDR2 YSLEER. J gave up 5 bases and V 1 base, and 13 bases lay outside the gene matches. The CDR3 totals 17 residues. Expressed TCRB transcripts got sequenced, as all isolated RNA was reverse transcribed. This table comes from immunoSEQ multiplex PCR, and its TCRdb copy is limited to in-frame clones, with some not included. The profile covers around 250,000 clones, with 11% to 15% appearing a single time and around 0.03% taken by the ten largest. The specimen sequenced was naive CD4+ T cells from blood. The chain is built from TRBV4-3 and TRBJ2-5; 7 bases are shared with TRBD2. This sequence was found in a middle-aged woman in good health. In DNA, the CDR3 is TGCGCCAGCAGCCAAGGGGGAGGGGCAATCGGGAGGGAGACCCAGTACTTC. Translation gives CASSQGGGAIGRETQYF.